The 8 T cell receptor beta chains reported below all come from one sample, sequenced in a study of T cells in women clearing cervical HPV infection. Using immunoSEQ multiplex PCR, the repertoire was profiled, and TCRdb retains in-frame clones only, with some absent. The table lists approximately 35,000 clones, with more than 7% in the top ten. The sample was blood buffy coat. These receptors were obtained from a woman between 18 and 70 years old with a cervical HPV16 infection that either progressed to CIN3+ or cleared (not recorded which).

CDR3 protein: CASSYTGGGSDTQYF. CDR3 bases read: TGTGCCAGCAGTTATACAGGGGGAGGCTCGGATACG. The rearrangement joins TRBV6-2 or TRBV6-3 to TRBJ2-3; 8 positions match TRBD1. The read comes to an end 3 residues before the CDR3 does, leaving the germline J gene to fill in the end. The CDR3 covers 15 residues. V shed 3 bases and J 6 bases; nucleotides not matched to a gene: 8. Germline assignment: CDR1 MNHEY and CDR2 SVGEGT.

In terms of frequency, this clone is medium-sized (0.01 to 0.1%). The read ends 3 residues early relative to the CDR3; the germline J gene fills the gap. Other nucleotide sequences from this sample produce the same CDR3. The rearrangement links TRBV6-2 or TRBV6-3 to TRBJ2-7; weak D call: TRBD1 (6 bases). Germline-derived CDR1 and CDR2 are MNHEY and SVGEGT. V lost 2 bases and J 2 bases, leaving 10 bases between the germline ends. This CDR3 is 14 amino acids long. The part of the CDR3 DNA that was read is TGTGCCAGCAGTTACCGGACAGAGGCCTACGAG. This gives the protein CASSYRTEAYE. The whole CDR3 sequence reads CASSYRTEAYEQYF.

Concerning this clone: The read stops 3 residues short of the end of the CDR3; the missing end is completed from the germline J gene. The chain uses TRBV18 and TRBJ1-5; TRBD1 aligns across 7 bases. Germline lookup yields CDR1 KGHSH and CDR2 LQKENI. V was pared by 3 bases and J by 3 bases, with 2 bases of the junction left unmatched. This CDR3 is built from 14 residues. Incomplete CDR3 DNA: TGTGCCAGCTCACCGACAGGGATCAATCAGCCC. Protein: CASSPTGINQP. The entire CDR3 protein reads CASSPTGINQPQHF.

About this clone itself: The CDR3 end lies 3 residues beyond the end of the read and is filled in from the germline J gene. This chain links TRBV15 with TRBJ1-5, with 10 bases matching TRBD1. The CDR3 spans 15 residues. Germline values: CDR1 LNHNV, CDR2 YYDKDF (reference sequence). V was pared by 5 bases and J by 5 bases, with 6 bases of the junction left unmatched. Incomplete CDR3 DNA: TGTGCCACCAGCCGTGGACAGGGGGTATATCAGCCC. Translating gives CATSRGQGVYQP. The entire CDR3 reads CATSRGQGVYQPQHF. The complete variable domain, with remaining parts taken from reference TRBV15 and TRBJ1-5, reads DAMVIQNPRYQVTQFGKPVTLSCSQTLNHNVMYWYQQKSSQAPKLLFHYYDKDFNNEADTPDNFQSRRPNTSFCFLDIRSPGLGDTAMYLCATSRGQGVYQPQHFGDGTRLSIL.

Concerning this clone: The CDR3 is cut off 3 residues early in the read; its end comes from the germline J gene. This chain links TRBV5-6 with TRBJ2-1, with D perhaps TRBD1 (5 bases). The V end lost 7 bases, the J end lost 1 base, and 12 bases lay between the germline ends. CDR1 and CDR2 (germline): SGHDT, YYEEEE. The CDR3 has 14 amino acids. This chain's CDR3 is CASGLGQSYNEQFF. The sequenced part of the CDR3 DNA is TGTGCCAGCGGCCTCGGACAATCCTACAATGAG.

With respect to this clone: The sequence runs out 3 residues before the end of the CDR3; the remainder is reconstructed from the germline J gene. The chain links TRBV14 to TRBJ2-3; unclear D gene. This CDR3 spans 16 amino acids. Trimming took 1 base from V and 0 from J, leaving 11 bases between them. The germline V gene encodes CDR1 SGHDN and CDR2 FVKESK. This CDR3 is CASSQGQSPSTDTQYF. CDR3 DNA, as far as it was read: TGTGCCAGCAGCCAAGGGCAGTCCCCGAGCACAGATACG. The full variable domain, with the rest looked up from reference TRBV14 and TRBJ2-3, is EAGVTQFPSHSVIEKGQTVTLRCDPISGHDNLYWYRRVMGKEIKFLLHFVKESKQDESGMPNNRFLAERTGGTYSTLKVQPAELEDSGVYFCASSQGQSPSTDTQYFGPGTRLTVL.

As regards this clone: The read ends 3 residues before the CDR3 terminus; that terminus is restored from the germline J gene. Other DNA variants within this sample encode the same CDR3. V is TRBV6-1 and J is TRBJ2-1, with TRBD2 as a possible D gene (7 bases). In germline, CDR1 is MNHNS, CDR2 SASEGT. The CDR3 runs 18 residues. Trimming took 1 base from V and 0 from J, leaving 16 bases between them. CDR3 residues: CASSEESGGLSSYNEQFF. Incomplete CDR3 DNA: TGTGCCAGCAGTGAAGAATCCGGGGGGCTCAGCTCCTACAATGAG.

Worth noting for this clone: With the read ending 3 residues before the CDR3 end, the germline J gene is used to fill in that end. V is TRBV7-6 and J is TRBJ2-1, with a possible D match to TRBD1 (5 bases). CDR1 is SGHVS, CDR2 FNYEAQ, per germline. The CDR3 is 13 amino acids. Trimming removed 6 bases at V and 5 bases at J, with 11 bases between. The CDR3 reads CASSIGVNNEQFF. The part of the CDR3 DNA that was read is TGTGCCAGCAGTATAGGGGTCAACAATGAG.